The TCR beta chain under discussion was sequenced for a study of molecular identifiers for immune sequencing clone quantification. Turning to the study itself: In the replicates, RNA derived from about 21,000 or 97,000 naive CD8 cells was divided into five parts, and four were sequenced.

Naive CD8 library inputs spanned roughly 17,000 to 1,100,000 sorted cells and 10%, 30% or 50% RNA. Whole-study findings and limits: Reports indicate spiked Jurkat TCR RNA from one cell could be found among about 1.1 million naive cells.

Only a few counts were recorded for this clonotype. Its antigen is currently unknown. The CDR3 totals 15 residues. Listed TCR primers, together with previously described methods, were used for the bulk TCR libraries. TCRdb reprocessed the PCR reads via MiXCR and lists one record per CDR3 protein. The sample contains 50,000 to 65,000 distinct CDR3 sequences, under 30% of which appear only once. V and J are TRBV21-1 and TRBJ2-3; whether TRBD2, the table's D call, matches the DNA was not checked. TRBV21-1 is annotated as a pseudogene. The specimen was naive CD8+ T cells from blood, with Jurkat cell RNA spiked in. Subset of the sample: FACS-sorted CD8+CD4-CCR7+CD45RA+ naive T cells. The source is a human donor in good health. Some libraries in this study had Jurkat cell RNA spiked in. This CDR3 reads CASTSLVRAVDTQYF. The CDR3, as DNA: TGTGCCAGCACCTCCCTAGTCCGGGCGGTAGATACGCAGTATTTT.